This TCR beta chain is from a study of tissue T cells after allogeneic stem cell transplantation. The CDR3 has 15 residues. V shed 1 base and J 3 bases; nucleotides not matched to a gene: 2. CDR1 SGHSA and CDR2 FRNQAP come from the germline V gene. Repertoires were generated with immunoSEQ multiplex PCR, while TCRdb's copy carries only in-frame clones and drops some. The sample includes under 3,000 clones, roughly 50% seen only once; the top ten take around 29%. Sample time point: mouse harvest day 7 after allogeneic transplant. Tail vein injection delivered 10^7 T-cell-depleted bone marrow cells and 10^6 splenic CD5+ T cells. By sample fraction, this clone is medium-sized. Its specificity is unknown. Mouse gene names apply. Read data end 1 residue before the CDR3 end; the end is taken from the germline J gene. Study observations and caveats: Tissue-detected TCR repertoire was only partly captured by blood and spleen T cells.

The source of this sequence is a female BALB/c mouse given C57BL/6 T cells with graft-versus-host disease after an allogeneic hematopoietic cell transplant. The specimen was spleen. V and J are TRBV16 and TRBJ2-7; 11 bases agree with TRBD1. The CDR3: CASSLAGTGGYEQYF. CDR3 bases read: TGTGCAAGCAGCTTAGCAGGGACAGGGGGCTATGAACAGTAC. Variable domain in full (rest from reference TRBV16 and TRBJ2-7): NAGVIQTPRHKVTGKGQEATLWCEPISGHSAVFWYRQTIVQGLEFLTYFRNQAPIDDSGMPKERFSAQMPNQSHSTLKIQSTQPQDSAVYLCASSLAGTGGYEQYFGPGTRLTVL.